This TCR beta chain emerged from a study of blood T cell repertoires in COVID-19. This CDR3 contains 15 residues. CDR1 and CDR2 (germline): MNHNS, SASEGT. Trimming pared 1 base from V and 1 base from J, leaving 11 bases between. TCRdb keeps only in-frame clones here, not all; method: immunoSEQ multiplex PCR. The sample records 150,000 or so clones, roughly 80% being singletons. The receptor comes from a woman aged 80 or older with acute or convalescent COVID-19. The source material was peripheral blood. The chain is built from TRBV6-1 and TRBJ2-7; the D gene is possibly TRBD2 (6 bases). This CDR3 reads CASSEDPGGSYEQYF. CDR3 nucleotide sequence: TGTGCCAGCAGTGAAGACCCTGGAGGGTCCTACGAGCAGTACTTC.